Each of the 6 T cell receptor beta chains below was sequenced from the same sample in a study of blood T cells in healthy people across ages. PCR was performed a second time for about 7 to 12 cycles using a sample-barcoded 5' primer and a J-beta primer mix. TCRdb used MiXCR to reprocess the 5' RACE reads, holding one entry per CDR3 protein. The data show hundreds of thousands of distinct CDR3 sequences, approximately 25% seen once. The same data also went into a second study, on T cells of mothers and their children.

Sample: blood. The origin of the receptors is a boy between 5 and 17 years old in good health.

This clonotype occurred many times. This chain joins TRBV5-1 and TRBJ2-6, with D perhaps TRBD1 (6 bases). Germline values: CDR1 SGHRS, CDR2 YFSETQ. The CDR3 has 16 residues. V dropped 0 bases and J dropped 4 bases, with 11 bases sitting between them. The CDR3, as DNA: TGCGCCAGCAGCTTGGATCCAGGGGTAGGGGCCAACGTCCTGACTTTC. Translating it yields CASSLDPGVGANVLTF.

The CDR3 loop is CASSPEQGTEAFF. The CDR3 nucleotides read TGTGCCAGCAGCCCTGAACAGGGTACTGAAGCTTTCTTT. The chain uses TRBV13 and TRBJ1-1; TRBD1 is a possible D gene (6 bases). Trimming left V 5 bases short and J 5 bases short, with 12 bases between. Germline CDR1 reads PRHDT; CDR2 reads FYEKMQ (reference sequence). This CDR3 region has 13 residues. Complete variable domain (other parts from reference TRBV13 and TRBJ1-1): AAGVIQSPRHLIKEKRETATLKCYPIPRHDTVYWYQQGPGQDPQFLISFYEKMQSDKGSIPDRFSAQQFSDYHSELNMSSLELGDSALYFCASSPEQGTEAFFGQGTRLTVV.

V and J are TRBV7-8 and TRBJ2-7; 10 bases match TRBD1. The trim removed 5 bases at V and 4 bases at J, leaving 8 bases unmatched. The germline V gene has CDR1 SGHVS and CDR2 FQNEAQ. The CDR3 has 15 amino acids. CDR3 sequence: CASSNRQGAGYEQYF. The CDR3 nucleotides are TGTGCCAGCAGCAATCGACAGGGGGCGGGTTACGAGCAGTACTTC. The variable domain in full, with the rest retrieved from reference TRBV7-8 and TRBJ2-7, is GAGVSQSPRYKVAKRGQDVALRCDPISGHVSLFWYQQALGQGPEFLTYFQNEAQLDKSGLPSDRFFAERPEGSVSTLKIQRTQQEDSAVYLCASSNRQGAGYEQYFGPGTRLTVT.

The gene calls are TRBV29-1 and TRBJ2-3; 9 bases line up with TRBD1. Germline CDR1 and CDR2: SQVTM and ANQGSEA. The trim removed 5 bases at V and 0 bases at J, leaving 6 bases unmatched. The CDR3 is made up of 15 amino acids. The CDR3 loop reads CSVRDRATSTDTQYF. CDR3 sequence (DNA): TGCAGCGTTCGGGACAGGGCTACTAGCACAGATACGCAGTATTTT.

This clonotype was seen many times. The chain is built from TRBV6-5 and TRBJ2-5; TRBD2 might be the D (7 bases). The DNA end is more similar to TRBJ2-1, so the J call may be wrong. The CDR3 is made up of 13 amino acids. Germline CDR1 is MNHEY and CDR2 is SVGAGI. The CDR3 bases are TGTGCCAGCACCCGGGCGGGGGCTGATGAGCAGTTCTTC. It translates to CASTRAGADEQFF.

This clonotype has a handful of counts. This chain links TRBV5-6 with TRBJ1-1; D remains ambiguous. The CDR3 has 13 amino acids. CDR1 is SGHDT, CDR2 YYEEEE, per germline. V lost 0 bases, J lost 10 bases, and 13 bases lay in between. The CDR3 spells CASSLGWGFGAFF. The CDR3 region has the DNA TGTGCCAGCAGCTTGGGTTGGGGTTTTGGAGCTTTCTTT.